This T cell receptor (beta chain) stems from a study of T cells in Graves' hyperthyroidism and ophthalmopathy. Notes on the study in general: Most expanded thyroid clonotypes above 0.001 also appeared in blood.

Reasons for excluding patients were uncontrolled infection, other autoimmune disease, pregnancy or lactation. A note on this clonotype: Its antigen is not identified. The junction differs from germline at one of its ends, possibly a read error.

Authors of the study amplified TCR beta CDR3 regions from RNA transcripts. The TCR CDR3 first-round RT-PCR relied on the HTBI primer set. In TCRdb, the multiplex PCR reads were re-called with MiXCR into one record per CDR3 protein. This table has 600,000 or so distinct CDR3 sequences, approximately 14% appearing once. The source of this sequence is a woman aged 45 to 65 with Graves' ophthalmopathy. The sequencing input was blood.

CDR3 sequence reads: CVSSLIFGGGGTDTQYF. The CDR3 nucleotides are TGTGTCAGCAGCTTAATTTTTGGGGGAGGCGGCACAGATACGCAGTATTTT. The chain uses TRBV13 and TRBJ2-3, with D perhaps matching TRBD2 (6 bases). Germline loops: CDR1 PRHDT, CDR2 FYEKMQ (reference sequence). CDR3 length: 17 residues. Variable domain in full (rest from reference TRBV13 and TRBJ2-3): AAGVIQSPRHLIKEKRETATLKCYPIPRHDTVYWYQQGPGQDPQFLISFYEKMQSDKGSIPDRFSAQQFSDYHSELNMSSLELGDSALYFCVSSLIFGGGGTDTQYFGPGTRLTVL.